The next 10 T cell receptor beta chains were all read from a single sample in a study of cytomegalovirus exposure and HLA in healthy donors. PCR primers comprised 60 Vbeta and 13 Jbeta primers. Repertoires were generated with immunoSEQ multiplex PCR, while TCRdb's copy carries only in-frame clones and drops some. The table lists fewer than 90,000 clones, roughly 80% of them singletons, with roughly 14% in the top ten. The specimen was PBMCs. The receptor source for this set is a woman between 35 and 50 years old in good health and CMV-seropositive.

In this sample, this clone turned up a few times. The chain uses TRBV27 and TRBJ1-1, with D maybe TRBD1 (6 bases). V was clipped by 6 bases and J by 4 bases, with 12 bases between them. This CDR3 spans 13 amino acids. Germline lookup yields CDR1 MNHEY and CDR2 SMNVEV (reference sequence). The DNA of the CDR3 is TGTGCCAGCAGAGTACAGGGTAGCACTGAAGCTTTCTTT. This sequence encodes CASRVQGSTEAFF.

The chain employs TRBV19 and TRBJ1-1; TRBD1 matches at 9 bases. CDR1 and CDR2 from the germline V gene are LNHDA and SQIVND (reference sequence). The CDR3 spans 13 residues. Trimming at V came to 8 bases and at J to 4 bases, leaving 5 bases not matched to a gene. Written as DNA, the CDR3 is TGTGCCAGTTCGACAGGGGGGATCACTGAAGCTTTCTTT. It specifies CASSTGGITEAFF. The full variable domain, with the rest looked up from reference TRBV19 and TRBJ1-1, is DGGITQSPKYLFRKEGQNVTLSCEQNLNHDAMYWYRQDPGQGLRLIYYSQIVNDFQKGDIAEGYSVSREKKESFPLTVTSAQKNPTAFYLCASSTGGITEAFFGQGTRLTVV.

This clone has only a few counts. The chain couples TRBV10-3 to TRBJ2-5; 14 bases are shared with TRBD2. The J call may be faulty, since TRBJ2-7 better matches the DNA end. The CDR3 runs 16 residues. Germline CDR1 is ENHRY and CDR2 is SYGVKD. The CDR3 region has the DNA TGTGCCACCGGACTAGCGGGGGGAAAGAGCTCCTACGAGCAGTACTTC. It yields the protein CATGLAGGKSSYEQYF.

The chain has TRBV5-1 and TRBJ1-1; a possible D gene is TRBD1 (5 bases). The CDR3 consists of 14 residues. V shed 3 bases and J shed 2 bases, with 11 bases lying between them. CDR1 and CDR2 from the germline V gene are SGHRS and YFSETQ. CDR3 coding DNA: TGCGCCAGCAGCTCCCAGGGTTTCAACACTGAAGCTTTCTTT. Residues: CASSSQGFNTEAFF.

The V and J genes are TRBV29-1 and TRBJ1-2; 7 bases align to TRBD1. The length of the CDR3 is 12 residues. The germline gives CDR1 SQVTM, CDR2 ANQGSEA. J gave up 8 bases and V 3 bases, and 6 bases lay outside the gene matches. The CDR3 DNA reads as TGCAGCGTTGAGGAGGGGGCAGGGGGCTACACCTTC. It yields the protein CSVEEGAGGYTF.

The gene calls are TRBV6-6 and TRBJ1-5; 10 bases fit TRBD1. J lost 4 bases, V lost 2 bases, and 2 bases had no gene match. Germline-derived CDR1 and CDR2 are MNHNY and SVGAGI (reference sequence). The CDR3 extends over 15 amino acids. The CDR3 region has the DNA TGTGCCAGCAGTTACGGGGGACAGGGGAATCAGCCCCAGCATTTT. It encodes CASSYGGQGNQPQHF.

Note on this clone: At one boundary the junction diverges from the germline segment, which might be a read error. This sequence joins TRBV7-9 and TRBJ1-6; D is perhaps TRBD1 (5 bases). CDR3 length: 12 amino acids. Germline lookup yields CDR1 SEHNR and CDR2 FQNEAQ (reference sequence). This chain's CDR3 is CSSSLTDSPLHF. CDR3 in DNA: TGTTCCAGCAGCCTGACAGATTCACCCCTCCACTTT.

This chain connects TRBV5-4 to TRBJ2-5; 11 bases match TRBD2. The germline gives CDR1 SGHNT, CDR2 YYREEE (reference sequence). The CDR3 length is 16 residues. After removal of 0 bases from V and 7 bases from J, the junction contained 8 bases not matched to a gene. The CDR3 DNA reads TGTGCCAGCAGCTTGGGGGGTAGCGGGGGGGCCGGGACCCAGTACTTC. Its translation is CASSLGGSGGAGTQYF.

The chain recombines TRBV4-2 with TRBJ2-7; D is possibly TRBD2 (6 bases). Germline V gene sequence: CDR1 LGHNA, CDR2 YNFKEQ. V was trimmed by 4 bases and J by 7 bases, leaving 11 bases between them. This CDR3 is 12 amino acids long. For the CDR3, the DNA is TGTGCCAGCAGCCCTACCGCGGGGGAGCAGTACTTC. Its protein product is CASSPTAGEQYF.

Comments on this clone: The sample carries other DNA sequences with the same CDR3. The chain employs TRBV11-2 and TRBJ1-1; 8 positions match TRBD1. The CDR3 runs 14 residues. Trimming removed 3 bases from V and 3 bases from J; junction bases left unmatched: 3. Looked up from germline, CDR1 is SGHAT and CDR2 is FQNNGV. The CDR3 sequence is CASSFGQGHTEAFF. CDR3 DNA: TGTGCCAGCAGCTTCGGACAGGGCCACACTGAAGCTTTCTTT. The whole variable domain, remainder taken from reference TRBV11-2 and TRBJ1-1, is EAGVAQSPRYKIIEKRQSVAFWCNPISGHATLYWYQQILGQGPKLLIQFQNNGVVDDSQLPKDRFSAERLKGVDSTLKIQPAKLEDSAVYLCASSFGQGHTEAFFGQGTRLTVV.